This entry is about one TCR beta chain. Antigen specificity is unknown. The table came from immunoSEQ multiplex PCR; TCRdb's copy has only in-frame clones and leaves some out. The sample carries 30,000 to 35,000 clones, over 75% recorded once. The sample is drawn from a study of radiotherapy plus CTLA-4 blockade in lung cancer. Chemo-refractory metastatic non-small-cell lung cancer patients underwent focal radiation alongside CTLA-4 blockade with ipilimumab. Study-wide results and limits: Reports identified early blood T cell clone dynamics, with interferon-beta, as the best response predictor. After treatment with radiotherapy plus ipilimumab, TCR clones that came from the tumor expanded in blood.

Germline CDR1 and CDR2: SGHRS and YFSETQ. The germline V and J ends were trimmed by 4 bases and 4 bases, with 18 bases remaining between them. This CDR3 has 15 residues. This chain connects TRBV5-1 to TRBJ2-7; a possible D gene is TRBD2 (6 bases). The sequence came from a human donor with non-small cell lung cancer that progressed on radiotherapy plus ipilimumab. The sample in question was peripheral blood, obtained from a patient treated with radiotherapy plus ipilimumab. This CDR3 is CASSAGRGPTYEQYF. CDR3 nucleotides: TGCGCCAGCAGCGCGGGGAGAGGGCCGACTTACGAGCAGTACTTC.